This T cell receptor beta chain was sequenced for a study of CD8 T cells in ankylosing spondylitis (dated by TCRdb to about 2017). Background on the whole study: T cell receptor beta repertoires were profiled in healthy donors and ankylosing spondylitis patients so that disease-linked TCR variants could be found. Peripheral blood was sampled, and synovial fluid was additionally collected from ankylosing spondylitis patients. In total, the full study cohort was made up of roughly 100 healthy donors and 25 to 30 ankylosing spondylitis patients. Points the paper makes about the study in general: Some motif variants were previously reported in synovial fluid and blood of reactive arthritis patients, suggesting common disease-initiation mechanisms. The disease-linked clones were reported as significantly enriched in matched synovial fluid samples from ankylosing spondylitis patients. A TCR beta motif of fewer than 10 highly homologous amino acid variants appeared characteristic of blood from ankylosing spondylitis patients. The disease-linked clones showed a CD8+ phenotype and occurred at relatively low frequencies in peripheral blood.

For this clonotype: Its cognate antigen has yet to be identified. No per-base quality is available; no much larger clone lies one base away.

The cysteine opens and the phenylalanine closes a CDR3 of 14 amino acids. Of all the DNA, just the CDR3 is kept, 42 bases in frame from base 1. Via the germline V gene, CDR1 is LGHNA and CDR2 YNFKEQ. Between the V and J ends, shortened by 4 bases and 4 bases respectively, the junction contains 10 bases. TCRdb lists the instrument as Illumina HiSeq 2500. TCR beta libraries were prepared by quantitative 5'-RACE with molecular barcodes. The study's processing was this. A new computational method based on a probabilistic model of VDJ rearrangement was used to identify disease-linked TCR variants. The raw public reads went through TCRdb reprocessing: fastp at Q25, MiXCR clone calling, in-frame beta chains kept. Each CDR3 protein appears once, grouped with its most common genes and DNA. None of the V and J calls come from the authors' own analysis; TCRdb made them. This sample is represented by approximately 300,000 distinct CDR3 sequences; roughly 20% of them were singletons. The ten biggest clones cover roughly 8.3% of the sample.

The TCR sequence derives from a male donor with ankylosing spondylitis or in good health (not recorded which). The source material was blood, either unsorted or a sorted T cell fraction (not recorded which). This chain joins TRBV4-2 to TRBJ2-2, with the D gene uncertain. The DNA reads as follows: TGTGCCAGCAGCCGCCGGGTCTCCACCGGGGAGCTGTTTTTT. Translation gives CASSRRVSTGELFF.